This T cell receptor beta chain is from a study of T cell repertoires in cytomegalovirus infection. Study-level information: HLA-B-restricted CMV epitopes that are well studied, plus recently identified HLA-C-restricted ones, were used by the study. Based on public TCR beta signatures, there were indications of CMV infection and of a matching HLA type.

The V end lost 9 bases, the J end lost 2 bases, and 7 bases lay between the germline ends. This CDR3 is 11 amino acids long. The germline V gene has CDR1 LNHDA and CDR2 SQIVND (reference sequence). A single record per CDR3 protein comes from TCRdb applying MiXCR to the reads. The table has 900,000 to 950,000 distinct CDR3 sequences, roughly 30% seen once. Remarks on this clonotype: Its antigen is not identified.

Study-wide results and caveats: The study found HLA-C-restricted CMV-specific TCR beta clonotypes dominating the ex vivo response. Based on cumulative public TCR beta family frequency, carriers of CMV plus the relevant HLA were identified.

This clonotype originated in a human donor in good health (CMV status not recorded). Some clones in this sample may be carry-over from other donors' samples. The sample was cultured CD8+ T cells from PBMCs, taken from culture after CMV antigen stimulation. This rearrangement joins TRBV19 to TRBJ2-5; D unclear. The CDR3 nucleotides are TGTGCCAGAAGTCCGCAAGAGACCCAGTACTTC. Protein: CARSPQETQYF.